This record concerns one T cell receptor beta chain sequence. This clone's antigen is unknown. The input lacks base qualities; no much larger clone sits a single base away. This entry belongs to a study of T-cell reconstitution after alpha-beta-depleted transplantation in children (dated by TCRdb to between 2015 and 2016). Notes on the research overall: Using TCR repertoire profiling, the study followed T-cell immune reconstitution in a quantitative way in children after TCRalphabeta/CD19-depleted allogeneic hematopoietic cell transplantation.

Libraries were made using PCR. These reads were obtained on an Illumina HiSeq 2500. TCR libraries were prepared with molecular barcoding, using unique molecular identifiers to normalize TCRbeta repertoire quantification. Using fastp at Q25 and MiXCR, TCRdb reprocessed the public reads and kept productive beta chains. Merged by CDR3 protein, the rows form single entries marked with the most common genes and DNA. This sample holds over 550,000 distinct CDR3 sequences; roughly a tenth were observed only once. The ten largest clones take up roughly 4% of the sample. The CDR3 goes from the cysteine to the phenylalanine over 15 residues. Only CDR3 DNA remains: 45 bases, in frame from the first base. CDR1 and CDR2, looked up from the germline V gene, are SGHTA and FQGTGA. V and J are trimmed by 3 bases and 6 bases, and the gene matches miss 5 bases of the junction.

This specimen consisted of PBMCs from the stem cell graft donor, obtained from the stem cell graft. The chain joins TRBV7-3 to TRBJ2-1, with 10 bases in between that match TRBD2. The origin of this receptor is a human donor who donated a stem cell graft to a child with acute myeloid leukemia. The DNA reads as follows: TGTGCCAGCAGCTTCTCAGCTAGCGGGGGCAATGAGCAGTTCTTC. Translated, it gives CASSFSASGGNEQFF.